This T cell receptor beta chain came from a study of T cells expressing NK-cell markers. Generation of TCR beta cDNA was performed by 5'RACE template switching incorporating UMIs. TCRdb re-called the 5' RACE reads; every CDR3 protein appears as one record, without DNA. This specimen shows approximately 150,000 distinct CDR3 sequences; the ten leading clones hold around 20%. The sequenced material came from blood T cells: a sorted CD56 or NKG2C T cell subset, CD4+ or CD8+ T cells, or bulk PBMC T cells (not recorded which). The source is a woman aged 18 to 75 in good health.

CDR3 protein: CASSFASGVTNTGELFF. This chain joins TRBV11-2 and TRBJ2-2; TCRdb lists TRBD2, though no DNA is available to test this call. This CDR3 spans 17 amino acids. Germline values: CDR1 SGHAT, CDR2 FQNNGV.